This TCR beta chain was captured in a study of blood T cells in healthy people across ages. Note on this clonotype: Sequence at one end of the junction differs from germline and may be a read error.

Per the germline V gene, CDR1 is SSHAT and CDR2 is FNYEAQ (reference sequence). The CDR3 loop spans 13 amino acids. Alongside a J-beta primer mix, a sample-barcoded 5' primer served in a second PCR lasting roughly 6 to 11 cycles. TCRdb ran MiXCR on the 5' RACE reads and lists one entry per CDR3 protein. The sample consists of around 1,600,000 distinct CDR3 sequences, about 42% of them appearing once. Source material: blood. The V and J genes are TRBV7-7 and TRBJ2-5; D remains unclear. This TCR was sampled from a woman aged 18-29 years in good health. The CDR3 here is CASSLWLVETQYF. The CDR3 DNA follows: TGTGCTAGCAGCTTATGGCTAGTGGAGACCCAGTACTTC. Supplemented by reference TRBV7-7 and TRBJ2-5, the full variable domain reads GAGVSQSPRYKVTKRGQDVTLRCDPISSHATLYWYQQALGQGPEFLTYFNYEAQPDKSGLPSDRFSAERPEGSISTLTIQRTEQRDSAMYRCASSLWLVETQYFGPGTRLLVL.